This TCR beta chain comes out of a study of T cell responses to AZD1222 COVID-19 vaccine. Looking at the study overall: Investigators merged groups given second doses at roughly 4 or roughly 12 weeks. Whole-study results and caveats: The study found vaccine-associated CD4 TCRs spanning spike, dominant at 160-218 and 743-854. Vaccination with two AZD1222 doses was followed by a rise in Spike-specific TCR breadth and depth.

This clone appeared a single time. What it recognizes is unknown. Sequencing was performed with immunoSEQ multiplex PCR; in TCRdb, only in-frame clones are kept and a portion is missing. The data hold about 120,000 clones, with roughly 90% observed a single time. The sample was peripheral blood, taken on day 0 of AZD1222 vaccination. This TCR came from an adult in good health.

The CDR3 loop reads CASRHRDRGGDGYTF. CDR3 DNA sequence: TGTGCCAGCAGACACCGGGACAGGGGGGGAGATGGCTACACCTTC. This chain connects TRBV28 to TRBJ1-2, with 11 bases matching TRBD1. The junction had 9 bases not matched to a gene; V was cut back by 6 bases and J by 6 bases. The CDR3 consists of 15 residues. CDR1 and CDR2 from the germline V gene are MDHEN and SYDVKM.